This T cell receptor beta chain was captured by sequencing in a study of PD-L1 blockade in urothelial cancer. Study context: The year 2014 saw patients start atezolizumab, 1,200 mg intravenously every 3 weeks. Treatment start was followed by blood analysis at 3 weeks (second dose) and again at 6 weeks. Prior chemotherapy in patients spanned 0 to 3 regimens.

Pretreatment and on-treatment blood mononuclear cell samples were taken, totaling between 1 and 8 time points per patient. This clone came up many times. The CDR3 length is 14 residues. V gave up 4 bases and J gave up 1 base; unmatched junction bases: 3. The germline V gene encodes CDR1 SNHLY and CDR2 FYNNEI. Libraries were prepared by immunoSEQ multiplex PCR; TCRdb keeps only in-frame clonotypes and omits some of them. The profile shows 70,000 or so clones, about 88% of them singletons. The TCR originated in a man in his sixties with urothelial cancer. The chain uses TRBV2 and TRBJ1-2; 7 bases agree with TRBD1. Sample: PBMCs, taken around atezolizumab (anti-PD-L1) treatment. CDR3 sequence (DNA): TGTGCCAGCAGTGCGGGACAGAGTAACTATGGCTACACCTTC. It translates to CASSAGQSNYGYTF.